This is a list of T cell receptor beta chains from one sample in a study of blood T cell repertoires in COVID-19. Here immunoSEQ multiplex PCR was the method, and the copy in TCRdb shows in-frame clones only, minus some. This sample carries some 350,000 clones, 80% to 90% of them seen once, and the ten largest clones take 0.95% to 1.1%. Input material: PBMCs or T cells enriched from blood (not recorded which). The receptors derive from a man younger than 35 who had recovered from COVID-19. Both conserved end residues are part of each CDR3. Fields, in order: V gene, clone size, J gene, D gene, CDR3 DNA, CDR3 protein. The D gene is left open where the match is weak. Size values are once, few and many counts, or a class for expanded clones, and some rows have none.

>TRBV4-1|once|TRBJ1-2|NA
TGCGCCAGCAGCCAAGTTCAAGCGAAGATCCAGGGCGTAAGGAACTATGGCTACACCTTC
CASSQVQAKIQGVRNYGYTF
>TRBV5-1|NA|TRBJ2-7|TRBD1
TGCGCCAGCAGCCCCACGGGACAGGGGGCCCACGAGCAGTACTTC
CASSPTGQGAHEQYF
>TRBV5-6|NA|TRBJ1-4|NA
TGTGCCAGCAGCTTTCAGAAAATAAATGAAAAACTGTTTTTT
CASSFQKINEKLFF
>TRBV11-2|NA|TRBJ1-1|TRBD1
TGTGCCAGCAGCTTAGCGGGACAGACGAACACTGAAGCTTTCTTT
CASSLAGQTNTEAFF
>TRBV19|NA|TRBJ1-5|NA
TGTGCCAGTAGTATGGCTTTAGGACTGGCCAATCAGCCCCAGCATTTT
CASSMALGLANQPQHF
>TRBV12-3/TRBV12-4|NA|TRBJ1-5|NA
TGTGCCAGCACCGGGACAAAGAATCAGCCCCAGCATTTT
CASTGTKNQPQHF
>TRBV11-2|NA|TRBJ2-5|TRBD2
TGTGCCAGCAGCTCTTCACTAGCGGGGTACCAAGAGACCCAGTACTTC
CASSSSLAGYQETQYF
>TRBV28|NA|TRBJ2-7|TRBD2
TGTGCCAGCAGCGGGGGGGAGGTTGGACTAGCGGTTTTCGAGCAGTACTTC
CASSGGEVGLAVFEQYF
>TRBV5-5|few|TRBJ1-2|TRBD1
TGTGCCAGCAGCTTGGGGGCAGGGGGCGATTACTTCTATGGCTACACCTTC
CASSLGAGGDYFYGYTF
>TRBV10-3|NA|TRBJ2-1|TRBD2
TGTGCCATCAGTGATCGCGGGAGCTATGAGCAGTTCTTC
CAISDRGSYEQFF
>TRBV18|NA|TRBJ2-4|TRBD1
TGTGCCAGCTCACCAGGGACAGGGGGCGTGAACATTCAGTACTTC
CASSPGTGGVNIQYF
>TRBV27|NA|TRBJ2-1|NA
TGTGCCAGCAGCGACTTCCAGGGGTTAGGCTACAATGAGCAGTTCTTC
CASSDFQGLGYNEQFF
>TRBV7-2|once|TRBJ1-5|TRBD1
TGTGCCAGCAGCTCACAGGGGTTTGACCAGCCCCAGCATTTT
CASSSQGFDQPQHF
>TRBV15|NA|TRBJ2-7|TRBD1
TGTGCCACGTCCGGACAGGCCTCGACCTACGAGCAGTACTTC
CATSGQASTYEQYF
>TRBV5-6|NA|TRBJ1-2|NA
TGTGCCAGCAGCTTGCTTAGTGTGTGGGCCTCTAACTATGGCTACACCTTC
CASSLLSVWASNYGYTF
>TRBV7-2|NA|TRBJ1-5|TRBD1
TGTGCCAGCAGCTCGACAGGGGGCGAATCCCAGCCCCAGCATTTT
CASSSTGGESQPQHF
>TRBV2|few|TRBJ1-6|TRBD1
TGTGCCAGCAGCGCCGGGACAGGGGGTGGAGGTTCACCCCTCCACTTT
CASSAGTGGGGSPLHF
>TRBV7-9|NA|TRBJ2-1|TRBD2
TGTGCCAGCAGCTTACCTCATGCGGGAGGGTACAATGAGCAGTTCTTC
CASSLPHAGGYNEQFF
>TRBV7-3|NA|TRBJ2-3|NA
TGTGCCAGCAGCTTCGCGGGCCAAGATACGCAGTATTTT
CASSFAGQDTQYF
>TRBV10-3|NA|TRBJ2-2|TRBD2
TGTGCCATCAGTCCGACTAGCGCCCAGGTGGACACCGGGGAGCTGTTTTTT
CAISPTSAQVDTGELFF
>TRBV6-5|NA|TRBJ1-3|TRBD1
TGTGCCACCCAGGACAGGGGAGGTGGAAACACCATATATTTT
CATQDRGGGNTIYF
>TRBV9|NA|TRBJ2-1|NA
TGTGCCAGCGGGGGGGCTACTACCTACAATGAGCAGTTCTTC
CASGGATTYNEQFF
>TRBV10-3|few|TRBJ2-7|NA
TGTGCCATCGGTGTCAGCTCCTACGAGCAGTACTTC
CAIGVSSYEQYF
>TRBV7-9|NA|TRBJ2-1|TRBD1
TGTGCCAGCAGCTTAGCAGGACAGGGGAAGGATGAGCAGTTCTTC
CASSLAGQGKDEQFF
>TRBV3-1/TRBV3-2|NA|TRBJ1-5|NA
TGTGCCAGCAGCTCCGGACTAGATCAGCCCCAGCATTTT
CASSSGLDQPQHF
>TRBV18|NA|TRBJ2-2|TRBD1
TGTGCCAGCTCACCGGGACAGGGGATCGGGGAGCTGTTTTTT
CASSPGQGIGELFF
>TRBV2|NA|TRBJ1-6|TRBD1
TGTGCCAGCAAACCCGGGACAGTAAATTCACCCCTCCACTTT
CASKPGTVNSPLHF
>TRBV19|NA|TRBJ1-1|TRBD1
TGTGCCAGTAGGGAGGACAGGAGGGTTTTCTTT
CASREDRRVFF
>TRBV7-8|NA|TRBJ2-2|TRBD1
TGTGCCAGCAGCACTCAGACAGGGCGGAACACCGGGGAGCTGTTTTTT
CASSTQTGRNTGELFF
>TRBV2|NA|TRBJ1-2|NA
TGTGCCAGCAGTGAAAACAGGGTCGGCAGCTATGGCTACACCTTC
CASSENRVGSYGYTF
>TRBV19|NA|TRBJ2-5|NA
TGTGCCAGTAGTATGACTGATCAAGAGACCCAGTACTTC
CASSMTDQETQYF
>TRBV14|NA|TRBJ2-5|NA
TGTGCCAGCAGCCAAGATAACAGGATATACTTC
CASSQDNRIYF
>TRBV9|NA|TRBJ2-3|TRBD1
TGTGCCAGCAGCGTAGCGGCAGGGGGTACCACAGATACGCAGTATTTT
CASSVAAGGTTDTQYF
>TRBV19|once|TRBJ2-5|NA
TGTGCCAGTAGTATGGTGGCTAGGGGGACCCAGTACTTC
CASSMVARGTQYF
>TRBV2|NA|TRBJ2-7|TRBD2
TGTGCCAGCAGTGAAGACGGACTAGAGAATCTTTACTACGAGCAGTACTTC
CASSEDGLENLYYEQYF
>TRBV19|NA|TRBJ2-3|NA
TGTGCCAGTAGTATAGGGCCGGGGACAGATACGCAGTATTTT
CASSIGPGTDTQYF
>TRBV9|NA|TRBJ2-1|TRBD2
TGTGCCAGCAGCGTAGCTACCCAGCGGGGCTATATTGAGCAGTTCTTC
CASSVATQRGYIEQFF
>TRBV28|once|TRBJ1-3|NA
TGTGCCAGCAGCCCTCTCGGACTCGTGGGGGGAAACACCATATATTTT
CASSPLGLVGGNTIYF
>TRBV18|NA|TRBJ2-7|NA
TGTGCCAGCTCCCAGAGGAACCGCGGACAATCCTACGAGCAGTACTTC
CASSQRNRGQSYEQYF
>TRBV6-2/TRBV6-3|NA|TRBJ2-7|NA
TGTGCCAGCAGTCCCTCATCCGGGGTATACGAGCAGTACTTC
CASSPSSGVYEQYF
>TRBV6-5|NA|TRBJ2-1|TRBD2
TGTGCCAGCAGAACCGGGACTAGCGGTTACAATGAGCAGTTCTTC
CASRTGTSGYNEQFF
>TRBV12-5|once|TRBJ1-5|TRBD1
TGTGCTAGTGGTTTGGGGACAGGCGGGCAGCCCCAGCATTTT
CASGLGTGGQPQHF
>TRBV6-4|NA|TRBJ1-2|NA
TGTGCCAGCAGTGACTCAGGAAAGGGAGTACAGGGCTACACCTTC
CASSDSGKGVQGYTF
>TRBV18|NA|TRBJ2-7|NA
TGTGCCAGCTCACCAAATGCGGATTCCTACGAGCAGTACTTC
CASSPNADSYEQYF
>TRBV7-9|NA|TRBJ2-5|TRBD2
TGTGCCAGCAGCCGACTAGCGGGGGTCCAAGAGACCCAGTACTTC
CASSRLAGVQETQYF
>TRBV5-1|NA|TRBJ2-7|NA
TGCGCCAGCAGCTTCGGGGAAATAGGTTTCGAGCAGTACTTC
CASSFGEIGFEQYF
>TRBV7-7|NA|TRBJ2-2|TRBD2
TGTGCCAGCAGCCCTACGGGGGGGTGGAACACCGGGGAGCTGTTTTTT
CASSPTGGWNTGELFF
>TRBV7-3|NA|TRBJ2-2|NA
TGTGCCAGCAGCCCACAGGGAAACACCGGGGAGCTGTTTTTT
CASSPQGNTGELFF
>TRBV19|NA|TRBJ2-7|TRBD1
TGTGCCAGTAGTCTCCGGACAGGCCCAGAGCAGTACTTC
CASSLRTGPEQYF
>TRBV21-1|NA|TRBJ1-5|NA
TGTGCCAGCAGGGGGGACAGTTTAGGACAGCCCCAGCATTTT
CASRGDSLGQPQHF
>TRBV2|NA|TRBJ1-1|TRBD1
TGTGCCGGGACAGCCCAGACCGGGGCTGAAGCTTTCTTT
CAGTAQTGAEAFF
>TRBV5-4|NA|TRBJ2-7|TRBD1
TGTGCCAGCAGCTTACAGGGGCAGGGGGAGCAGTACTTC
CASSLQGQGEQYF
>TRBV19|few|TRBJ2-7|TRBD1
TGTGCCAGCACGGGGGGACAGGGAGACGAGCAGTACTTC
CASTGGQGDEQYF
>TRBV19|NA|TRBJ1-5|NA
TGTGCCAGTAGTTCGGGGAGGACCCTTACCAATCAGCCCCAGCATTTT
CASSSGRTLTNQPQHF